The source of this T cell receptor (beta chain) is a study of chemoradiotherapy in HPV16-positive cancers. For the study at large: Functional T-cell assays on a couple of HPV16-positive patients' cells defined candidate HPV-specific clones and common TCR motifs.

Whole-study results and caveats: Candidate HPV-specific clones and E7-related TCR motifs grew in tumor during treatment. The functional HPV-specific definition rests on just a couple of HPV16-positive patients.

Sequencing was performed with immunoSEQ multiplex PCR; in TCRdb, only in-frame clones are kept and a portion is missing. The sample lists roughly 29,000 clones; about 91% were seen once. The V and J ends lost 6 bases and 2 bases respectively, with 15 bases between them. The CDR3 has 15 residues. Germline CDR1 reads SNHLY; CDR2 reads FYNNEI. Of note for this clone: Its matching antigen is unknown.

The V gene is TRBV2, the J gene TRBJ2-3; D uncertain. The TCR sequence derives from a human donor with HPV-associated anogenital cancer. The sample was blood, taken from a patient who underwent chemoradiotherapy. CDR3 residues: CASSRTGLYTDTQYF. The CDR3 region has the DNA TGTGCCAGCAGCCGTACCGGATTGTACACAGATACGCAGTATTTT.